Listed here are 9 T cell receptor beta chains from one sample, sequenced in a study of graft-versus-host responses after intestinal transplantation. Produced via immunoSEQ multiplex PCR; TCRdb's table is partial and in-frame only. The repertoire holds some 83,000 clones, with roughly nine tenths as singletons. For these receptors, no antigen is known. The sample here was unstimulated CD4+ T cells sorted from spleen or lymph node cells, taken before intestinal transplant. These receptors came from a human donor who received an intestinal transplant.

The chain is built from TRBV7-2 and TRBJ2-7; 8 nucleotides match TRBD1. Germline lookup yields CDR1 SGHTA and CDR2 FQGNSA. The CDR3 is 15 amino acids. V gave up 1 base and J gave up 3 bases; unmatched junction bases: 5. CDR3 loop: CASSLGGTGNYEQYF. The CDR3 DNA sequence: TGTGCCAGCAGCTTAGGCGGGACAGGAAACTACGAGCAGTACTTC.

CDR3 DNA: TGTGCCAGCAGCTTAGGGGGGCTAGGCGAGCAGTACTTC. This sequence encodes CASSLGGLGEQYF. V is TRBV11-2 and J is TRBJ2-7; TRBD1 is a possible D gene (6 bases). The V end was cut by 1 base, the J end by 6 bases, with 10 bases between. This CDR3 is built from 13 residues. Germline V gene data show CDR1 as SGHAT and CDR2 as FQNNGV.

This clone was counted a single time. V gene TRBV11-3 combines with J gene TRBJ1-2; D is undetermined. The CDR3 sequence is 10 residues long. The germline V gene has CDR1 SGHNT and CDR2 YENEEA. V was clipped by 7 bases and J by 12 bases, with 12 bases between them. The CDR3 sequence: CASTGLLDTF. Here the CDR3 DNA reads TGTGCCAGCACCGGGCTACTAGACACCTTC.

This rearrangement joins TRBV10-3 to TRBJ2-6, with 11 positions matching TRBD1. The V gene end was trimmed by 9 bases and the J gene end by 2 bases; junction bases not matched to a gene: 6. CDR3 length: 16 residues. Looked up from germline, CDR1 is ENHRY and CDR2 is SYGVKD. This chain's CDR3 is CAIGDRGMAGANVLTF. The CDR3 nucleotides read TGTGCCATTGGGGACAGGGGGATGGCTGGGGCCAACGTCCTGACTTTC.

The chain recombines TRBV5-1 with TRBJ2-3; TRBD2 matches at 7 bases. With V trimmed by 6 bases and J by 4 bases, 11 bases remained unmatched. The CDR3 covers 15 residues. From germline, CDR1 is SGHRS and CDR2 YFSETQ. The CDR3 DNA follows: TGCGCCAGCACCTCCCGGGGGGACGAACCAGATACGCAGTATTTT. Translating it yields CASTSRGDEPDTQYF.

The rearrangement links TRBV7-2 to TRBJ1-6; a weak D match, TRBD1 (5 bases). The CDR3 consists of 14 residues. Germline-derived CDR1 and CDR2 are SGHTA and FQGNSA. V lost 5 bases to trimming and J lost 9 bases, with 14 bases between them. The CDR3 coding sequence is TGTGCCAGCAGCCCCCGGGACTATGCTTCACCCCTCCACTTT. Translated, it gives CASSPRDYASPLHF.

The rearrangement links TRBV7-9 to TRBJ2-5; 10 nucleotides agree with TRBD2. V lost 6 bases and J lost 3; bases outside the gene matches: 7. This CDR3 comprises 15 residues. The V gene's germline CDR1 is SEHNR and CDR2 FQNEAQ (reference sequence). CDR3 nucleotide sequence: TGTGCCAGCAGACGGACTAGCGGACGAGAAGAGACCCAGTACTTC. Residues: CASRRTSGREETQYF.

The chain carries TRBV9 and TRBJ2-7; tentatively, D is TRBD2 (6 bases). Trimming took off 2 bases at V and 0 bases at J, with 9 bases between the two ends. Looked up from germline, CDR1 is SGDLS and CDR2 is YYNGEE. This CDR3 spans 14 amino acids. CDR3 loop: CASSVGGSSYEQYF. In nucleotides, the CDR3 is TGTGCCAGCAGCGTCGGGGGTAGCTCCTACGAGCAGTACTTC.

The J gene is TRBJ1-1, the V gene TRBV10-3; TRBD1 is a possible D gene (5 bases). The CDR3 is made up of 15 amino acids. V was shortened by 6 bases and J by 4 bases, with 18 bases between the two germline ends. The germline V gene has CDR1 ENHRY and CDR2 SYGVKD. This CDR3 reads CAISRDSQSATEAFF. CDR3 bases: TGTGCCATCAGCCGGGACTCTCAGAGTGCCACTGAAGCTTTCTTT.